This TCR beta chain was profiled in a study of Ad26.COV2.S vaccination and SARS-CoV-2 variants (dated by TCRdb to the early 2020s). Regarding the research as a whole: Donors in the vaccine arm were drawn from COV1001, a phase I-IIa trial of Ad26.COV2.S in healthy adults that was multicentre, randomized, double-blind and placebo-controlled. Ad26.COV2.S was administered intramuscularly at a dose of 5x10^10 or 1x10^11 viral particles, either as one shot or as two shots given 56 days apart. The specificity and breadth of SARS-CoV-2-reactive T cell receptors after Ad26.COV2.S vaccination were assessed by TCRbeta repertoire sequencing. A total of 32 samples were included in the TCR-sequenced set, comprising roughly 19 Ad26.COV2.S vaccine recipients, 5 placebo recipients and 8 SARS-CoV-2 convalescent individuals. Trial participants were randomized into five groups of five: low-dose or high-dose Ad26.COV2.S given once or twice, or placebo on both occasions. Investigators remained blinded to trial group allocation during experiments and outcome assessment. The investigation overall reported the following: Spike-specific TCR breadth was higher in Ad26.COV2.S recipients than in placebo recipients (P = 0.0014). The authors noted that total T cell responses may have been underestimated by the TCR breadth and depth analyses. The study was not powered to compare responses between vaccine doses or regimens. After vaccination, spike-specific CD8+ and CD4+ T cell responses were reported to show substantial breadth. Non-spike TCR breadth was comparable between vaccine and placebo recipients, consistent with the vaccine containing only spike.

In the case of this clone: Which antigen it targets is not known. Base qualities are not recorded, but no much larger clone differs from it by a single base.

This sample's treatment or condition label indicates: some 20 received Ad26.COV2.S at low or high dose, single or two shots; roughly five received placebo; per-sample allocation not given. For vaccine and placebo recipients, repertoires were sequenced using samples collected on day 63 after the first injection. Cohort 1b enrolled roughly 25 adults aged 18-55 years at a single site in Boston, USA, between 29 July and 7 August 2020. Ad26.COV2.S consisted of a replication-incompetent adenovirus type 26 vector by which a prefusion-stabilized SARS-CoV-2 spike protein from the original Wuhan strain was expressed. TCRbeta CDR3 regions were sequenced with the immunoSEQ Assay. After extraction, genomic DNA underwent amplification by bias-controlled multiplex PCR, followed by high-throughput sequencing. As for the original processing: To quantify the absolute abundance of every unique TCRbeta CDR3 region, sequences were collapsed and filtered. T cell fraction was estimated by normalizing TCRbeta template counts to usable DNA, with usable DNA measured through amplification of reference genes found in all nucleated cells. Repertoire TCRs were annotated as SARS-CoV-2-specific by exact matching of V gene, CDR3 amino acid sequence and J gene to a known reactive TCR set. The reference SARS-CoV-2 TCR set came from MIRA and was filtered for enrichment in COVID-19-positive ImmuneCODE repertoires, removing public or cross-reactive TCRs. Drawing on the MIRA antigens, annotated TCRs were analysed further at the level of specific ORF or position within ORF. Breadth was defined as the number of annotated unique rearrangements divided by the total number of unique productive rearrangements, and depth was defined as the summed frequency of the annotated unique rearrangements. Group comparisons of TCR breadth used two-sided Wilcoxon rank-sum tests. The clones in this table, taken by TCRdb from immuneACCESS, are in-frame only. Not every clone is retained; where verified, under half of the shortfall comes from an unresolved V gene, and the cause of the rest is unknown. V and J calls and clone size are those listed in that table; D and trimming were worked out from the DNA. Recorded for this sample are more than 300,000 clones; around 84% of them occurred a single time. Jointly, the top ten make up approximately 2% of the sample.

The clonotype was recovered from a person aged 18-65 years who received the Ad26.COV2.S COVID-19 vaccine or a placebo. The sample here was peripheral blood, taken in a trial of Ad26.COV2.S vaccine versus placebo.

The CDR3 protein is CASSLEGGYTEAFF. The bases read TGTGCCAGCAGCTTAGAAGGGGGGTACACTGAAGCTTTCTTT. The receptor chain draws on TRBV7-2 and TRBJ1-1; a weak D assignment points to TRBD1 (6 bases agree). V and J lose 1 base and 3 bases, and a span of 9 bases separates them. The CDR3, from cysteine to phenylalanine, totals 14 residues. The CDR3 DNA has 42 bases and is translated from base 1. According to the germline V gene, CDR1 reads SGHTA and CDR2 reads FQGNSA.